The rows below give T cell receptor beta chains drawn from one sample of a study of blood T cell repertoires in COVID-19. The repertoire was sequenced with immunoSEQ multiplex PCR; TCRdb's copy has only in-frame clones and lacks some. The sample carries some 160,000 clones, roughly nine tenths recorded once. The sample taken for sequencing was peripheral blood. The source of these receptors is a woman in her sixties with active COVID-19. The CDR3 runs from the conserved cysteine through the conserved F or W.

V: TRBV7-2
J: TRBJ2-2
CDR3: CASRWDRGNTGELFF

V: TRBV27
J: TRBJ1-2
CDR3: CASSPTHLYGYTF

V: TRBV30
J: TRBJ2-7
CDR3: CAWSSTGALTGEQYF

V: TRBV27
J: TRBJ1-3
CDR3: CASSTDRRSGNTIYF

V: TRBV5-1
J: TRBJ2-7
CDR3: CASSFVAGGLRDEQYF

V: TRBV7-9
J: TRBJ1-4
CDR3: CASSSRDRGATNEKLFF

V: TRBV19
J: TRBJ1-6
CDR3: CASSIGGTGDSPLHF

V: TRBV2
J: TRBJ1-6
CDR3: CASSEAFAGSSNSPLHF

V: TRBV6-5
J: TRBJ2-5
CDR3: CASSYSGTGGTETQYF

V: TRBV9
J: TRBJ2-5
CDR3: CASSVTKQGGQETQYF

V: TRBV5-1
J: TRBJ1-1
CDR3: CASSLDGSPGEAFF

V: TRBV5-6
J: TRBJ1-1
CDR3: CASSSLGGLNTEAFF

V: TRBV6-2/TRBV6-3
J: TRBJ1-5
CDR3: CASSRTGPQHF

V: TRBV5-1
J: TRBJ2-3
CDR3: CASSLATSGNTDTQYF

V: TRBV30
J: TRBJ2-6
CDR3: CAWSFQSGANVLTF

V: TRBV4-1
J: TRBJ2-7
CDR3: CASTPGLGSYEQYF

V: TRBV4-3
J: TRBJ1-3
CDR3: CASSQLQGSGNTIYF

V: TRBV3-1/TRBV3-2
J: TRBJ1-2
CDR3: CASSPGDRGSYGYTF